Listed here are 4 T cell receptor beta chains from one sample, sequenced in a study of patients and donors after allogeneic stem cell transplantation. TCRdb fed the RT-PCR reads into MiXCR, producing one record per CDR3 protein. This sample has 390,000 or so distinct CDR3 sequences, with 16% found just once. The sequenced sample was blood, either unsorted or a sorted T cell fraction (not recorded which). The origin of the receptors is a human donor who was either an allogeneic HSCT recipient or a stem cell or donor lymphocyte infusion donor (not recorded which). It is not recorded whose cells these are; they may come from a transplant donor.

This CDR3 reads CSAPKAGPQFF. CDR3 bases: TGCAGTGCCCCAAAAGCGGGGCCGCAGTTCTTC. The chain has TRBV20-1 and TRBJ2-1; TRBD2 matches 7 bases. The CDR3 consists of 11 residues. Germline CDR1 DFQATT, CDR2 SNEGSKA (reference sequence). The trim removed 6 bases at V and 12 bases at J, leaving 8 bases unmatched.

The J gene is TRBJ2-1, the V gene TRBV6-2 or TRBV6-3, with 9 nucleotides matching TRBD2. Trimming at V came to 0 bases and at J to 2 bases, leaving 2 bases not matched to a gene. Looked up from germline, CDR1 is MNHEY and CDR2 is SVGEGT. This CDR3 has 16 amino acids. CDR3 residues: CASSYSASGTYNEQFF. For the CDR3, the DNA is TGTGCCAGCAGTTACTCAGCTAGCGGGACCTACAATGAGCAGTTCTTC.

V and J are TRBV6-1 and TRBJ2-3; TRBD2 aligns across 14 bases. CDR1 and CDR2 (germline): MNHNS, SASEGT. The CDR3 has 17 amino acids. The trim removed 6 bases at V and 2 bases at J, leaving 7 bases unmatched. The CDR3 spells CASSGRTSGRLTDTQYF. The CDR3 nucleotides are TGTGCCAGCAGCGGGAGGACTAGCGGGAGGCTCACAGATACGCAGTATTTT.

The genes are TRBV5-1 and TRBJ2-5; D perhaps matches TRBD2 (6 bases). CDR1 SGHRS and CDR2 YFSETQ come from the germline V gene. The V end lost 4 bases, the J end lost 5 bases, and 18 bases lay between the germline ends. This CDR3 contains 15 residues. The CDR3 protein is CASSPTPSRGETQYF. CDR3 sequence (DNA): TGCGCCAGCAGCCCCACCCCCTCCCGGGGGGAGACCCAGTACTTC.